The 11 T cell receptor beta chains below come from one sample, sequenced in a study of beta chain features in type 1 diabetes. Overall study findings and caveats: In all four CD4+ subsets, TCRB CDR3 length was significantly, moderately reduced in type 1 diabetes.

These TCRs' antigens remain unknown. What was sequenced were expressed TCRB transcripts, since all of the isolated RNA had been reverse transcribed. Clones were read by immunoSEQ multiplex PCR, and TCRdb kept only the in-frame ones, dropping some. The data show some 250,000 clones, with roughly 14% seen just once and roughly 0.02% held by the top ten. The specimen sequenced was naive CD4+ T cells from blood. These receptors all come from a man younger than 40 with type 1 diabetes.

CDR3 in amino acids: CATSRAPQGNYGYTF. The CDR3 DNA reads as TGTGCCACCAGCAGAGCCCCCCAGGGTAACTATGGCTACACCTTC. The chain employs TRBV15 and TRBJ1-2, with D possibly TRBD1 on 5 matching bases. Trimming took off 1 base at V and 1 base at J, with 10 bases between the two ends. This CDR3 contains 15 residues. The V gene's germline CDR1 is LNHNV and CDR2 YYDKDF (reference sequence).

This chain uses TRBV6-5 with TRBJ1-2; 8 bases fit TRBD1. Germline-derived CDR1 and CDR2 are MNHEY and SVGAGI. The CDR3 totals 13 residues. V lost 6 bases and J lost 3; bases outside the gene matches: 3. The CDR3 DNA sequence: TGTGCCAGCAGACCGGACAGGGACTATGGCTACACCTTC. Its translation is CASRPDRDYGYTF.

This sequence joins TRBV7-2 and TRBJ2-7; TRBD1 aligns across 10 bases. J lost 2 bases, V lost 2 bases, and 3 bases had no gene match. Germline values: CDR1 SGHTA, CDR2 FQGNSA. The CDR3 spans 15 residues. The CDR3 protein is CASSLRTGGTYEQYF. CDR3 nucleotide sequence: TGTGCCAGCAGCTTAAGGACAGGGGGAACCTACGAGCAGTACTTC.

This clone was detected only a few times. V and J are TRBV6-1 and TRBJ1-5; tentatively, D is TRBD1 (5 bases). The CDR3 runs 12 residues. Trimming removed 6 bases from V and 5 bases from J, with 8 bases in between. Germline values: CDR1 MNHNS, CDR2 SASEGT. CDR3 bases: TGTGCCAGCAGCCAGGGTGATCAGCCCCAGCATTTT. Its protein product is CASSQGDQPQHF.

The chain employs TRBV5-1 and TRBJ2-2; TRBD2 matches at 11 bases. The CDR3 sequence is 15 residues long. The germline V gene has CDR1 SGHRS and CDR2 YFSETQ. Trimming took 3 bases from V and 4 from J; bases not matched to a gene: 2. The CDR3 DNA is TGCGCCAGCAGCTCCGGACTAGCGGGCACCGGGGAGCTGTTTTTT. This encodes CASSSGLAGTGELFF.

The V call is TRBV19, the J call TRBJ2-1; 8 bases line up with TRBD1. CDR1 LNHDA and CDR2 SQIVND come from the germline V gene (reference sequence). V was pared by 7 bases and J by 6 bases, with 23 bases of the junction left unmatched. The CDR3 covers 19 residues. The CDR3 DNA follows: TGTGCCAGTACCGCTAGGACAGGGTTGAGCGGGCAACCCCCCAATGAGCAGTTCTTC. Amino acid sequence: CASTARTGLSGQPPNEQFF.

The chain has TRBV2 and TRBJ2-1; 11 nucleotides align to TRBD1. The CDR3 has 15 residues. Germline CDR1 SNHLY, CDR2 FYNNEI. The V gene end was trimmed by 6 bases and the J gene end by 4 bases; junction bases not matched to a gene: 5. This CDR3 reads CASRSGTGGYNEQFF. The CDR3 DNA follows: TGTGCCAGCAGATCCGGGACAGGGGGTTACAATGAGCAGTTCTTC. The full variable domain, in which reference TRBV2 and TRBJ2-1 provide the parts outside the CDR3, is EPEVTQTPSHQVTQMGQEVILRCVPISNHLYFYWYRQILGQKVEFLVSFYNNEISEKSEIFDDQFSVERPDGSNFTLKIRSTKLEDSAMYFCASRSGTGGYNEQFFGPGTRLTVL.

This clone came up a few times. The genes are TRBV7-9 and TRBJ1-1; 8 bases are shared with TRBD1. The V gene's germline CDR1 is SEHNR and CDR2 FQNEAQ (reference sequence). Trimming cost V 5 bases and J 1 base; bases outside gene matches: 6. The CDR3 loop spans 15 amino acids. The DNA of the CDR3 is TGTGCCAGCAGCCCTAGGGGGACAGGGAACACTGAAGCTTTCTTT. Residues: CASSPRGTGNTEAFF. The entire variable domain, with the rest obtained from reference TRBV7-9 and TRBJ1-1, is as follows: DTGVSQNPRHKITKRGQNVTFRCDPISEHNRLYWYRQTLGQGPEFLTYFQNEAQLEKSRLLSDRFSAERPKGSFSTLEIQRTEQGDSAMYLCASSPRGTGNTEAFFGQGTRLTVV.

V usage is TRBV5-1 and J usage is TRBJ2-7, with TRBD2 matching over 8 bases. Germline CDR1 SGHRS, CDR2 YFSETQ. The CDR3 has 14 residues. J lost 6 bases, V lost 3 bases, and 8 bases had no gene match. The CDR3: CASSYAGGRVEQYF. The CDR3 nucleotides read TGCGCCAGCAGCTATGCGGGAGGCAGGGTCGAGCAGTACTTC.

The sample holds a few counts of this clone. The CDR3 loop reads CAISDGAGVKETQYF. The CDR3 bases are TGTGCCATCAGTGATGGGGCGGGGGTGAAGGAGACCCAGTACTTC. The chain joins TRBV10-3 to TRBJ2-5; TRBD2 agrees at 7 bases. Germline values: CDR1 ENHRY, CDR2 SYGVKD. This CDR3 is 15 amino acids long. The V segment lost 3 bases and the J segment 5 bases; nucleotides outside the gene matches: 9.

This clone was found a few times. This chain joins TRBV11-2 and TRBJ1-4, with D perhaps TRBD1 (5 bases). V lost 0 bases and J lost 7, with 6 bases in between. This CDR3 has 13 amino acids. Germline CDR1 is SGHAT and CDR2 is FQNNGV. Written as DNA, the CDR3 is TGTGCCAGCAGCTTAGACAGGGTTGAAAAACTGTTTTTT. Translation: CASSLDRVEKLFF.